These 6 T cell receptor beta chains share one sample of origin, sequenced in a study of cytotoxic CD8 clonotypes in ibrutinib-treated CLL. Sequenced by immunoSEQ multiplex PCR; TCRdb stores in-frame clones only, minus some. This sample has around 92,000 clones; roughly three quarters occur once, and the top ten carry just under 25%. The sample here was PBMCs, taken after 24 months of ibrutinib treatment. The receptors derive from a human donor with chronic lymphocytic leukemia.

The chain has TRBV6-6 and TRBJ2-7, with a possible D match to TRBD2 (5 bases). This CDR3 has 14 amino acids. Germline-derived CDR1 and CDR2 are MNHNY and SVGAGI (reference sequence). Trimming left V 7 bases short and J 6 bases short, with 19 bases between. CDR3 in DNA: TGTGCCAGCACCGCCACCTCGGAGCTAGCCGAGCAGTACTTC. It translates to CASTATSELAEQYF.

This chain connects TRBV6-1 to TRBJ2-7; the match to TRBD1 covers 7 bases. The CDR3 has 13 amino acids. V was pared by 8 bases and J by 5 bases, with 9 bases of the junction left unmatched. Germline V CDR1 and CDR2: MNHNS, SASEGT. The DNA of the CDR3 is TGTGCCAGCTCCGGGACAGCTTGGGACGAGCAGTACTTC. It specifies CASSGTAWDEQYF.

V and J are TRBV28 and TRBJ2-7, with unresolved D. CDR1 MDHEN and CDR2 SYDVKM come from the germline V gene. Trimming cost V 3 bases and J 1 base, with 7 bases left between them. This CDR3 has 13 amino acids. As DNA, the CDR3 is TGTGCCAGCAGTTTGAAGGGATCCTACGAGCAGTACTTC. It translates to CASSLKGSYEQYF. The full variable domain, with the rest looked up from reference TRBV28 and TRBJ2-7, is DVKVTQSSRYLVKRTGEKVFLECVQDMDHENMFWYRQDPGLGLRLIYFSYDVKMKEKGDIPEGYSVSREKKERFSLILESASTNQTSMYLCASSLKGSYEQYFGPGTRLTVT.

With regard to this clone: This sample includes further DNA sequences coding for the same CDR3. The CDR3 loop reads CASSLGSEKLFF. CDR3 sequence (DNA): TGTGCCAGCAGCCTTGGGAGCGAAAAACTGTTTTTT. The chain uses TRBV11-2 and TRBJ1-4; unclear D gene. The CDR3 is 12 residues long. The V and J ends lost 5 bases and 8 bases respectively, with 9 bases between them. CDR1 is SGHAT, CDR2 FQNNGV, per germline.

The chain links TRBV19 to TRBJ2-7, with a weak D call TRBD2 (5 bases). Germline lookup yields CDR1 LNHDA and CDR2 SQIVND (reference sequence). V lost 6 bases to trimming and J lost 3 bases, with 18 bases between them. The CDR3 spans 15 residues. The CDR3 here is CASRQPGAVDYEQYF. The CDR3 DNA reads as TGTGCCAGTAGACAACCAGGAGCGGTAGACTACGAGCAGTACTTC. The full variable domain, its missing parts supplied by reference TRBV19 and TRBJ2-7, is DGGITQSPKYLFRKEGQNVTLSCEQNLNHDAMYWYRQDPGQGLRLIYYSQIVNDFQKGDIAEGYSVSREKKESFPLTVTSAQKNPTAFYLCASRQPGAVDYEQYFGPGTRLTVT.

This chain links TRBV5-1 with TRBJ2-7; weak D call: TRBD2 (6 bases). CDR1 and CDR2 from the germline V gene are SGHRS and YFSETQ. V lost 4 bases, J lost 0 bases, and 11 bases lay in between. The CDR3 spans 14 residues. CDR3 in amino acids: CASSPAGGSYEQYF. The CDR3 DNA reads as TGCGCCAGCAGCCCCGCCGGGGGCTCCTACGAGCAGTACTTC.